This T cell receptor beta chain was recorded in a study of Ad26.COV2.S vaccination and SARS-CoV-2 variants. Findings and limits, study-wide: Reported post-vaccination CD8+ and CD4+ T cell responses to spike showed substantial breadth. Vaccine recipients posted higher spike-specific TCR breadth than their placebo counterparts. TCR breadth and depth analyses may have underestimated total T cell responses.

Some clones are missing from TCRdb's copy, which holds only in-frame ones; the method was immunoSEQ multiplex PCR. The sample comprises roughly 140,000 clones, about nine tenths of which are singletons, and around 5.1% rests with the top ten. Notes on this clone: Its antigen is unidentified.

This TCR was sampled from a human donor who had recovered from COVID-19. Sequenced here: peripheral blood, sampled after recovery from COVID-19.

CDR3 amino acids: CASSHGTYTSYEQYF. The CDR3 DNA reads TGTGCCAGCAGCCATGGGACCTATACGTCCTACGAGCAGTACTTC. V is TRBV14 and J is TRBJ2-7; D tentatively fits TRBD1 or TRBD2 (5 bases each). Germline V gene lookup returns CDR1 SGHDN and CDR2 FVKESK. The germline V and J ends were trimmed by 3 bases and 1 base, with 13 bases remaining between them. This CDR3 has 15 amino acids.